This TCR beta chain appears in the sequencing data of a study of blood T cell repertoires in COVID-19. The CDR3 runs to 13 residues. Looked up from germline, CDR1 is SEHNR and CDR2 is FQNEAQ (reference sequence). Trimming pared 6 bases from V and 7 bases from J, leaving 15 bases between. In the source study's methods: By means of reference gene primer amplification, nucleated cell counts were estimated. Clones were sequenced by immunoSEQ multiplex PCR, and TCRdb holds only the in-frame ones, with some missing. That table gives V, J and clone size, and the DNA gave D and trimming. The sample holds 130,000 to 150,000 clones; roughly 86% are singletons and the top ten take 1.5% to 2%.

Sequenced input: peripheral blood. This rearrangement joins TRBV7-9 to TRBJ1-1, with D possibly being TRBD1 (5 bases). This receptor was obtained from a man aged 65 to 79 with acute or convalescent COVID-19. The CDR3, as DNA: TGTGCCAGCAGTCGACAGTCTCTGGTTGAAGCTTTCTTT. It specifies CASSRQSLVEAFF.